The T cell receptor beta chain under discussion was sequenced for a study of T cell repertoires in cytomegalovirus infection. Overall study context: Recently identified HLA-C-restricted and well-studied HLA-B-restricted CMV epitopes were used. The public TCR beta signatures pointed to both CMV infection and matching HLA type. Study observations and caveats: Within the response measured ex vivo, HLA-C-restricted CMV-specific TCR beta clonotypes were dominant.

Trimming cost V 4 bases and J 5 bases; bases outside gene matches: 11. Germline-derived CDR1 and CDR2 are MGHRA and YSYEKL. The CDR3 consists of 16 residues. TCRdb independently ran MiXCR on the reads; one entry per CDR3 protein. The profile shows around 58,000 distinct CDR3 sequences, around 20% of them singletons. This clonotype was observed at least ten times. What it recognizes is unknown. Here the sequenced sample was CD8+ T cells from cultured PBMCs, taken from culture after CMV antigen stimulation. The receptor was derived from a human donor in good health (CMV status not recorded). Some clones in this sample may be carry-over from other donors' samples. This chain connects TRBV4-1 to TRBJ1-1; TRBD1 matches 9 bases. The CDR3: CASSPGGDRGGTEAFF. As DNA, the CDR3 is TGCGCCAGCAGCCCCGGGGGTGACAGGGGGGGGACTGAAGCTTTCTTT.